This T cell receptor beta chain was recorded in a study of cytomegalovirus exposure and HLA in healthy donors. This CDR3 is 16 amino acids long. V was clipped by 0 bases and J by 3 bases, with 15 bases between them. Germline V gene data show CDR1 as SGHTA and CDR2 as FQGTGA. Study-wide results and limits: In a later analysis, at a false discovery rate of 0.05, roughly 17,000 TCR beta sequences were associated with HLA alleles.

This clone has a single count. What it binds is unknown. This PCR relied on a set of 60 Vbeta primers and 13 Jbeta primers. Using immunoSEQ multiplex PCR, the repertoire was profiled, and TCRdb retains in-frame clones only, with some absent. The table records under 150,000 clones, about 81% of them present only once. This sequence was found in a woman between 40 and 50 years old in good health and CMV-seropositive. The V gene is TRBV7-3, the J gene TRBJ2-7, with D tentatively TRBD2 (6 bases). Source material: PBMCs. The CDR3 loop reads CASSLTDSGRYYEQYF. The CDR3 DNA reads TGTGCCAGCAGCTTAACCGATAGCGGCAGGTACTACGAGCAGTACTTC.